One sample yielded the 8 T cell receptor beta chains listed below, sequenced in a study of response to subunit inactivated influenza vaccine. TCRdb re-called the RT-PCR reads through MiXCR, storing one row per CDR3 protein. The table shows approximately 530,000 distinct CDR3 sequences, with 6.5% to 8% occurring only once. This sample comprised PBMCs from blood, obtained around 25 months after vaccination. The receptor set was obtained from a man aged 50-75 years who received an inactivated influenza vaccine.

This clonotype was counted between two and nine times. V usage is TRBV7-9 and J usage is TRBJ1-2; weak D call: TRBD1 (5 bases). The length of the CDR3 is 15 residues. V lost 5 bases and J 2 bases, leaving 15 bases between the germline ends. Germline CDR1 reads SEHNR; CDR2 reads FQNEAQ (reference sequence). CDR3 sequence: CASSPLGGENYGYTF. The CDR3 nucleotides read TGTGCCAGCAGCCCACTGGGAGGGGAGAACTATGGCTACACCTTC.

The table lists this clonotype with many counts. This chain links TRBV20-1 with TRBJ1-5, with D maybe TRBD1 (5 bases). Germline assignment: CDR1 DFQATT and CDR2 SNEGSKA (reference sequence). The V end was cut by 4 bases, the J end by 0 bases, with 10 bases between. This CDR3 has 14 amino acids. CDR3 nucleotide sequence: TGCAGTGCTATGGACACCGCTAGCAATCAGCCCCAGCATTTT. Protein sequence: CSAMDTASNQPQHF.

This clonotype was counted a few times. This chain connects TRBV5-1 to TRBJ1-1; D perhaps matches TRBD1 (5 bases). V was pared by 4 bases and J by 1 base, with 11 bases between. The CDR3 extends over 14 amino acids. Germline assignment: CDR1 SGHRS and CDR2 YFSETQ. The CDR3: CASSGGWGNTEAFF. The DNA for the CDR3 is TGCGCCAGCAGCGGGGGATGGGGGAACACTGAAGCTTTCTTT.

This clonotype was seen at least ten times. CDR3 sequence: CASSPPGLGLEQYF. CDR3 bases: TGTGCCAGCAGCCCCCCGGGACTAGGCCTCGAGCAGTACTTC. The chain carries TRBV7-2 and TRBJ2-7, with 8 nucleotides matching TRBD2. Germline CDR1 is SGHTA and CDR2 is FQGNSA. V was pared by 5 bases and J by 6 bases, with 9 bases of the junction left unmatched. The CDR3 has 14 residues.

This clonotype was seen a few times. The J gene is TRBJ2-5, the V gene TRBV30; D possibly corresponds to TRBD1 (6 bases). Germline V gene data show CDR1 as GTSNPN and CDR2 as SVGIG (reference sequence). The germline V and J ends were trimmed by 2 bases and 1 base, with 11 bases remaining between them. The CDR3 is 14 residues long. CDR3 sequence reads: CAWSPGQPQETQYF. CDR3 bases: TGTGCCTGGAGTCCCGGACAGCCCCAAGAGACCCAGTACTTC.

In its sample, this clonotype was seen many times. This chain uses TRBV4-3 with TRBJ2-1, with 8 bases lining up with TRBD1. Germline loops: CDR1 LGHNA, CDR2 YSLEER. The CDR3 is 14 residues long. The junction had 6 bases not matched to a gene; V was cut back by 2 bases and J by 9 bases. The DNA of the CDR3 is TGCGCCAGCAGCCAAACGATACAGGGGGGTGAGCAGTTCTTC. It translates to CASSQTIQGGEQFF.

This clonotype was observed at least ten times. The V gene is TRBV5-1, the J gene TRBJ1-1; a possible D gene is TRBD1 (6 bases). The V gene's germline CDR1 is SGHRS and CDR2 YFSETQ. Trimming took off 4 bases at V and 5 bases at J, with 9 bases between the two ends. The CDR3 covers 12 residues. In nucleotides, the CDR3 is TGCGCCAGCAGCAGAACAGGGACTGAAGCTTTCTTT. Amino acid sequence: CASSRTGTEAFF.

The V and J genes are TRBV14 and TRBJ2-1, with 10 bases lining up with TRBD2. Germline V gene data show CDR1 as SGHDN and CDR2 as FVKESK. The CDR3 runs 14 residues. V trimming: 4 bases; J trimming: 9 bases; junction bases outside the gene matches: 6. Written as DNA, the CDR3 is TGTGCCAGCAGCCCAGCGGGAGGGTCCGGTGAGCAGTTCTTC. Encoded protein: CASSPAGGSGEQFF.